These 9 T cell receptor beta chains were all obtained from the same sample, sequenced in a study of cytomegalovirus exposure and HLA in healthy donors. It was with 60 Vbeta and 13 Jbeta primers that the PCR ran. Generated by immunoSEQ multiplex PCR, the TCRdb table keeps only in-frame clones and is missing some. The table has 100,000 to 120,000 clones, around 87% seen once. The sample taken for sequencing was PBMCs. These receptors were obtained from a man in his forties in good health and CMV-seronegative.

A single count supports this clone. The chain couples TRBV28 to TRBJ2-7, with a weak D call TRBD2 (6 bases). This CDR3 has 13 amino acids. The germline V gene has CDR1 MDHEN and CDR2 SYDVKM. V lost 2 bases, J lost 5 bases, and 10 bases lay in between. The CDR3 DNA sequence: TGTGCCAGCAGTTTAATTCCGGGGGACGAGCAGTACTTC. This translates into CASSLIPGDEQYF.

The genes are TRBV28 and TRBJ1-2; D is ambiguous. The CDR3 covers 14 residues. Germline loops: CDR1 MDHEN, CDR2 SYDVKM. V gave up 3 bases and J gave up 0 bases, with 8 bases separating them. The CDR3 bases are TGTGCCAGCAGTTTGCACACCCCTAACTATGGCTACACCTTC. Amino acids: CASSLHTPNYGYTF.

The chain carries TRBV4-2 and TRBJ1-5; D is uncertain. With 1 base removed from V and 7 bases from J, the gap between germline ends came to 17 bases. CDR1 is LGHNA, CDR2 YNFKEQ, per germline. The CDR3 contains 16 residues. The CDR3 loop reads CASSQVWASLGQPQHF. DNA of the CDR3: TGTGCCAGCAGCCAAGTTTGGGCATCTCTTGGGCAGCCCCAGCATTTT.

The count of this clone is one. The rearrangement links TRBV6-1 to TRBJ2-7, with 8 bases that match TRBD2. This CDR3 has 12 amino acids. Germline V CDR1 and CDR2: MNHNS, SASEGT. Trimming took 7 bases from V and 8 from J; bases not matched to a gene: 7. The CDR3 loop reads CASTPRGGQQYF. For the CDR3, the DNA is TGTGCCAGCACCCCACGGGGGGGACAGCAGTACTTC.

This clone has a handful of counts. The chain joins TRBV19 to TRBJ2-7, with a possible D match to TRBD2 (5 bases). The CDR3 length is 14 residues. Trimming cost V 1 base and J 4 bases, with 11 bases left between them. The germline gives CDR1 LNHDA, CDR2 SQIVND (reference sequence). The CDR3 nucleotides read TGTGCCAGTAGTATAGGGGGAGCTTCTTACGAGCAGTACTTC. Protein: CASSIGGASYEQYF.

The chain joins TRBV27 to TRBJ1-5; the D gene is possibly TRBD1 (6 bases). CDR3 length equals 18 residues. Germline CDR1 and CDR2: MNHEY and SMNVEV (reference sequence). V dropped 3 bases and J dropped 3 bases, with 21 bases sitting between them. In DNA, the CDR3 is TGTGCCAGCAGTTTGACAGGACAAGGGTGGAGGACCAATCAGCCCCAGCATTTT. It codes for CASSLTGQGWRTNQPQHF.

Details on this clone: Additional DNA sequences in this sample encode the identical CDR3. The DNA of the CDR3 is TGTGCCAGCAGTTTTTCTTTCTATGGCTACACCTTC. Translated: CASSFSFYGYTF. This sequence joins TRBV28 and TRBJ1-2; no firm D call. V dropped 3 bases and J dropped 4 bases, with 6 bases sitting between them. This CDR3 is 12 amino acids long. Germline V gene sequence: CDR1 MDHEN, CDR2 SYDVKM.

This chain uses TRBV29-1 with TRBJ2-3, with 14 positions matching TRBD2. Germline lookup yields CDR1 SQVTM and CDR2 ANQGSEA. The length of the CDR3 is 14 residues. The junction had 5 bases not matched to a gene; V was cut back by 6 bases and J by 6 bases. The chain's CDR3 is CSVGLAGVPDTQYF. CDR3 nucleotide sequence: TGCAGCGTGGGACTAGCGGGGGTCCCGGATACGCAGTATTTT.

CDR3 loop: CASSKGTWEGETQYF. The CDR3 bases are TGTGCCAGTAGTAAGGGGACCTGGGAGGGAGAGACCCAGTACTTC. The genes are TRBV19 and TRBJ2-5, with TRBD2 matching 7 bases. The CDR3 is made up of 15 amino acids. V shed 4 bases and J 4 bases; nucleotides not matched to a gene: 9. Germline CDR1 reads LNHDA; CDR2 reads SQIVND (reference sequence).